This T cell receptor beta chain was profiled in a study of blood T cell repertoires in COVID-19. The method was immunoSEQ multiplex PCR; TCRdb's version includes in-frame clones alone and lacks a portion of them. The sample lists 60,000 to 70,000 clones; about 90% were seen once. This clone was seen just once. V dropped 0 bases and J dropped 15; count of bases not matched to a gene: 10. Germline V gene data show CDR1 as SGHTS and CDR2 as YDEGEE. The CDR3 is made up of 14 amino acids. The chain combines TRBV5-8 with TRBJ2-1, with 9 bases identical to TRBD1. The material sequenced was peripheral blood. The sequence was obtained from a woman of 80 years or more with active COVID-19. The chain's CDR3 is CASSLAFFGTGWFF. The CDR3 region has the DNA TGTGCCAGCAGCTTGGCCTTTTTCGGGACAGGGTGGTTCTTC.